This passage covers 20 T cell receptor beta chains from one sample sequenced in a study of T cell responses to AZD1222 COVID-19 vaccine. Generated by immunoSEQ multiplex PCR, the TCRdb table keeps only in-frame clones and is missing some. The table shows around 110,000 clones, with roughly 85% occurring only once. This specimen was peripheral blood, taken 28 days after the second AZD1222 dose. Every receptor here comes from an adult who received the AZD1222 COVID-19 vaccine.

The V and J genes are TRBV3-1 (or the pseudogene TRBV3-2) and TRBJ1-2; D is unclear. V was shortened by 1 base and J by 4 bases, with 10 bases between the two germline ends. Looked up from germline, CDR1 is LGHDT and CDR2 is YNNKEL (reference sequence). CDR3 size: 14 residues. The CDR3 DNA follows: TGTGCCAGCAGCCAAGCCTCAACGACCTATGGCTACACCTTC. Translating it yields CASSQASTTYGYTF.

The chain carries TRBV12-3 or TRBV12-4 and TRBJ1-1; D uncertain. The ends were cut back, 3 bases at V and 2 bases at J, with 4 bases in the middle. The CDR3 is 12 amino acids. The CDR3 nucleotides read TGTGCCAGCAGTTTCCCTAACACTGAAGCTTTCTTT. As protein: CASSFPNTEAFF.

The chain links TRBV5-1 to TRBJ1-1; D is possibly TRBD1 (6 bases). CDR3 size: 14 residues. Germline V gene lookup returns CDR1 SGHRS and CDR2 YFSETQ. Trimming shortened V by 4 bases and J by 1 base, and 11 bases separated the two germline ends. The CDR3 sequence: CASSLRTENTEAFF. DNA for the CDR3: TGCGCCAGCAGCCTAAGGACAGAGAACACTGAAGCTTTCTTT.

The J gene is TRBJ1-6, the V gene TRBV2; 7 nucleotides match TRBD1. V shed 6 bases, J shed 9 bases, and the junction held 11 bases outside the gene matches. The length of the CDR3 is 15 residues. The germline CDR1 and CDR2 sequences are SNHLY and FYNNEI. CDR3 bases: TGTGCCAGCAGCCCAGGGGGGGGCTCTCGTTCACCCCTCCACTTT. Translating gives CASSPGGGSRSPLHF.

The chain has TRBV5-1 and TRBJ1-5; 7 positions agree with TRBD1. Germline values: CDR1 SGHRS, CDR2 YFSETQ. The CDR3 contains 15 residues. J was trimmed by 2 bases and V by 0 bases; bases with no gene match: 2. CDR3 coding DNA: TGCGCCAGCAGCTTGGACACAGGGGGCAATCAGCCCCAGCATTTT. Translating gives CASSLDTGGNQPQHF.

The chain employs TRBV6-5 and TRBJ2-7; D is possibly TRBD2 (5 bases). The CDR3 is 12 residues long. V was trimmed by 2 bases and J by 5 bases, leaving 7 bases between them. Germline V lookup: CDR1 MNHEY, CDR2 SVGAGI. CDR3 in amino acids: CASSYDGDEQYF. CDR3 in DNA: TGTGCCAGCAGTTACGACGGGGACGAGCAGTACTTC.

The chain recombines TRBV11-2 with TRBJ2-7; 11 bases are a match to TRBD1. Germline loops: CDR1 SGHAT, CDR2 FQNNGV. This CDR3 is built from 15 residues. V lost 4 bases, J lost 5 bases, and 7 bases stayed unmatched. The CDR3 bases are TGTGCCAGCAGCTGGCCGGGACAGGGGGTCGACGAGCAGTACTTC. Its protein product is CASSWPGQGVDEQYF.

The chain uses TRBV2 and TRBJ1-1; tentative D call: TRBD1 (6 bases). This CDR3 contains 14 residues. V lost 4 bases to trimming and J lost 4 bases, with 13 bases between them. Per the germline V gene, CDR1 is SNHLY and CDR2 is FYNNEI. The CDR3 coding sequence is TGTGCCAGCAGTGTTACAGGGAGGGGCACTGAAGCTTTCTTT. Residues: CASSVTGRGTEAFF.

The chain joins TRBV19 to TRBJ1-5; a weak D match, TRBD1 (6 bases). V lost 4 bases to trimming and J lost 4 bases, with 14 bases between them. The length of the CDR3 is 15 residues. In germline, CDR1 is LNHDA, CDR2 SQIVND (reference sequence). In DNA form, the CDR3 reads TGTGCCAGTAGTACCTCAACTCAGGGGAATCAGCCCCAGCATTTT. Translated: CASSTSTQGNQPQHF.

This clone was found once. The chain joins TRBV7-2 to TRBJ2-5, with 11 bases that match TRBD2. The CDR3 length is 14 residues. Looked up from germline, CDR1 is SGHTA and CDR2 is FQGNSA. J lost 5 bases, V lost 5 bases, and 4 bases had no gene match. DNA for the CDR3: TGTGCCAGCAGCGGGACTAGCGGCTGGGAGACCCAGTACTTC. Translation: CASSGTSGWETQYF.

The chain uses TRBV3-1 (or the pseudogene TRBV3-2) and TRBJ1-5, with 7 bases matching TRBD1. V gave up 10 bases and J gave up 5 bases; unmatched junction bases: 8. The CDR3 is made up of 13 amino acids. Germline loops: CDR1 LGHDT, CDR2 YNNKEL (reference sequence). In nucleotides, the CDR3 is TGTGCCACCAGGGGGGGGCAGGATCAGCCCCAGCATTTT. Protein sequence: CATRGGQDQPQHF.

This clone has only one observation. This chain joins TRBV19 and TRBJ2-5, with a possible D match to TRBD2 (6 bases). With 5 bases removed from V and 4 bases from J, the gap between germline ends came to 20 bases. The CDR3 consists of 16 residues. Per germline, CDR1 LNHDA and CDR2 SQIVND (reference sequence). The CDR3 sequence: CASSLDSPPGVETQYF. The CDR3, as DNA: TGTGCCAGTAGTCTCGACAGCCCGCCGGGGGTAGAGACCCAGTACTTC.

The chain is built from TRBV29-1 and TRBJ2-7, with D tentatively TRBD1 (5 bases). The CDR3 has 13 amino acids. CDR1 and CDR2 from the germline V gene are SQVTM and ANQGSEA. Trimming cost V 4 bases and J 1 base, with 11 bases left between them. The CDR3 is CSVADRSSYEQYF. The CDR3, as DNA: TGCAGCGTTGCTGACAGAAGTTCCTACGAGCAGTACTTC.

This chain connects TRBV4-3 to TRBJ2-7, with 7 bases matching TRBD2. The germline V gene encodes CDR1 LGHNA and CDR2 YSLEER. J was trimmed by 4 bases and V by 1 base; bases with no gene match: 7. The CDR3 is 15 residues long. The CDR3: CASSQGPGTTYEQYF. DNA of the CDR3: TGCGCCAGCAGCCAAGGACCCGGGACTACATACGAGCAGTACTTC.

The gene calls are TRBV5-1 and TRBJ2-2, with 7 bases fitting TRBD1. Germline CDR1 is SGHRS and CDR2 is YFSETQ. The V gene end was trimmed by 7 bases and the J gene end by 5 bases; junction bases not matched to a gene: 8. The CDR3 is 14 residues long. The CDR3 nucleotides read TGCGCCAGCCAACCCGGGACAGTAACCGGGGAGCTGTTTTTT. Protein sequence: CASQPGTVTGELFF.

The chain couples TRBV12-5 to TRBJ1-5, with 11 bases matching TRBD1. CDR3 size: 15 residues. CDR1 LGHNT and CDR2 FRNRAP come from the germline V gene. J gave up 4 bases and V 6 bases, and 5 bases lay outside the gene matches. The chain's CDR3 is CASGSRDRGNQPQHF. The CDR3 region has the DNA TGTGCTAGTGGCTCCCGGGACAGGGGGAATCAGCCCCAGCATTTT.

The CDR3 region has the DNA TGTGCCAGCAGTACCCGGACAGGGAAGAACTATGGCTACACCTTC. Translating gives CASSTRTGKNYGYTF. The J gene is TRBJ1-2, the V gene TRBV2, with TRBD1 identical over 8 bases. Per the germline V gene, CDR1 is SNHLY and CDR2 is FYNNEI. This CDR3 region has 15 residues. Trimming removed 5 bases from V and 2 bases from J; junction bases left unmatched: 7.

In this sample, this clone turned up a few times. Within the sample, other DNA sequences also encode this same CDR3. V usage is TRBV2 and J usage is TRBJ1-5; no firm D call. Germline CDR1 reads SNHLY; CDR2 reads FYNNEI. The ends were cut back, 4 bases at V and 6 bases at J, with 13 bases in the middle. The CDR3 runs 14 residues. CDR3 in amino acids: CASSGGQLGQPQHF. In nucleotides, the CDR3 is TGTGCCAGCAGTGGAGGGCAACTTGGTCAGCCCCAGCATTTT.

This sequence joins TRBV10-3 and TRBJ1-1, with D possibly TRBD1 on 6 matching bases. Germline V CDR1 and CDR2: ENHRY, SYGVKD. V was pared by 6 bases and J by 4 bases, with 18 bases between. This CDR3 region has 15 residues. The CDR3 is CAIRTTIQGSTEAFF. In DNA form, the CDR3 reads TGTGCCATCAGGACCACAATACAGGGATCCACTGAAGCTTTCTTT.

The chain links TRBV6-2 or TRBV6-3 to TRBJ1-5; perhaps TRBD1 as D (5 bases). The germline V gene has CDR1 MNHEY and CDR2 SVGEGT. CDR3 size: 16 residues. Trimming cost V 0 bases and J 7 bases, with 16 bases left between them. CDR3 bases: TGTGCCAGCAGTTACTCGATCCCAGGGTATGGGCAGCCCCAGCATTTT. This gives the protein CASSYSIPGYGQPQHF.